This T cell receptor beta chain was captured by sequencing in a study of vaccination effects on CD4 cells after COVID-19. Across the whole study: Samples came 142 and 148 days after COVID-19 diagnosis, before vaccination.

Generated by immunoSEQ multiplex PCR, the TCRdb table keeps only in-frame clones and is missing some. The sample shows 70,000 or so clones, more than 65% of them seen only once. Antigen-specific CD4+ T cells were expanded (with viral peptide pools) by the ViraFEST assay ahead of sequencing. Having been cultured for approximately ten days, the cells underwent CD4+ T cell isolation. The person's infection with SARS-CoV-2, confirmed by PCR, took place between March and December 2020. Cultures got half-medium changes with IL-2 on days 3 and 7. As regards this clone: Antigen specificity is unknown.

Germline assignment: CDR1 SGHNT and CDR2 YENEEA. Trimming took 2 bases from V and 3 from J; bases not matched to a gene: 12. There are 18 residues in the CDR3. The specimen comprised CD4+ T cells from PBMCs cultured with HIV peptides, sampled before COVID-19 vaccination. This sample's subset: HIV-1 Nef peptide pool negative control/reference culture. The chain uses TRBV11-3 and TRBJ2-1; 8 bases line up with TRBD2. This clonotype was obtained from a human donor who had a prior SARS-CoV-2 infection. The CDR3 DNA sequence: TGTGCCAGCAGCTTAAGGGCCGGGAGGGAAGCCCTCTACAATGAGCAGTTCTTC. Its protein product is CASSLRAGREALYNEQFF.